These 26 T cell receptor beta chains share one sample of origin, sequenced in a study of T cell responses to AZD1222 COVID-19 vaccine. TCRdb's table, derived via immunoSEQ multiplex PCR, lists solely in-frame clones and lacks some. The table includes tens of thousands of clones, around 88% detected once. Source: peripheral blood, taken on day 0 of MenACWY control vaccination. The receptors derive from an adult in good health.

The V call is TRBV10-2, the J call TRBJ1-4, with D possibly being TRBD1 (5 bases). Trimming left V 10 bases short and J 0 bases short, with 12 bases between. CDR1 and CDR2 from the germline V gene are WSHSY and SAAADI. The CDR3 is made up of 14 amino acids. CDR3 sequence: CATRDRATNEKLFF. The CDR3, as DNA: TGCGCCACCAGGGACCGTGCAACTAATGAAAAACTGTTTTTT.

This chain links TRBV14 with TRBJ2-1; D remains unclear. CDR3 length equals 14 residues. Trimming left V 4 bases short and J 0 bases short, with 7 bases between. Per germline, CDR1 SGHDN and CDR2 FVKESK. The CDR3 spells CASSRGSSYNEQFF. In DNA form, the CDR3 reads TGTGCCAGCAGCCGCGGAAGCTCCTACAATGAGCAGTTCTTC.

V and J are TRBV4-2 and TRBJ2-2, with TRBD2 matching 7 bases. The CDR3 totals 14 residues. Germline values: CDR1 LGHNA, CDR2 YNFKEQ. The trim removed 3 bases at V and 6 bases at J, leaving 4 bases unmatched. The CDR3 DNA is TGTGCCAGCAGCCAGCCGGGGGGAGCCGGGGAGCTGTTTTTT. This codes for CASSQPGGAGELFF.

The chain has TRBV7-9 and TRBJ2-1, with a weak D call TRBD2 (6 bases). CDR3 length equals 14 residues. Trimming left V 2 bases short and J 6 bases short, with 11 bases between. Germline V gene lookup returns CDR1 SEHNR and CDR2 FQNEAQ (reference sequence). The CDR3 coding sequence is TGTGCCAGCAGCTTAACGGAGGGGAGCAATGAGCAGTTCTTC. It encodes CASSLTEGSNEQFF.

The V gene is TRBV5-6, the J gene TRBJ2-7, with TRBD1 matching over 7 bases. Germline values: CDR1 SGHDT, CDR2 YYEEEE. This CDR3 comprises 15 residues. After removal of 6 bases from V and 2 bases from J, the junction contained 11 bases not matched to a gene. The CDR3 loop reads CASTLGRGYPYEQYF. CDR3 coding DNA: TGTGCCAGCACCCTCGGCAGGGGGTATCCCTACGAGCAGTACTTC.

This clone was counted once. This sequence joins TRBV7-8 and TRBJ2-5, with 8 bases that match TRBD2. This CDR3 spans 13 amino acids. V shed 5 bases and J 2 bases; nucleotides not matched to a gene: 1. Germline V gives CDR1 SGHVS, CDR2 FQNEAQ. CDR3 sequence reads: CASSPGGQETQYF. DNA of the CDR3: TGTGCCAGCAGCCCGGGGGGGCAAGAGACCCAGTACTTC.

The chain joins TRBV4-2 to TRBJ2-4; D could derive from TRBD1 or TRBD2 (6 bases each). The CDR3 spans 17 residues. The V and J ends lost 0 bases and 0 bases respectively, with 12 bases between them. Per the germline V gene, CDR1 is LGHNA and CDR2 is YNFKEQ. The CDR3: CASSQERGVVAKNIQYF. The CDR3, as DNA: TGTGCCAGCAGCCAAGAAAGGGGGGTTGTAGCCAAAAACATTCAGTACTTC.

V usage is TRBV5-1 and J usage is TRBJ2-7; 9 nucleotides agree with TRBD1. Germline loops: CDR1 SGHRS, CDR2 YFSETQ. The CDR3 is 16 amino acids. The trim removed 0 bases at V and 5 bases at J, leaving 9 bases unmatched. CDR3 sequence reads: CASSLETGTGLNEQYF. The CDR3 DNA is TGCGCCAGCAGCTTGGAGACCGGGACAGGGTTAAACGAGCAGTACTTC.

The CDR3 nucleotides are TGCAGCGTTCGGGACAGGGTCCAAGAGACCCAGTACTTC. It codes for CSVRDRVQETQYF. The genes are TRBV29-1 and TRBJ2-5; 9 nucleotides match TRBD1. Germline CDR1 is SQVTM and CDR2 is ANQGSEA. CDR3 size: 13 residues. The ends lost 5 bases at V and 1 base at J; junction bases unmatched: 2. The variable domain in full, completed from reference TRBV29-1 and TRBJ2-5, reads SAVISQKPSRDICQRGTSLTIQCQVDSQVTMMFWYRQQPGQSLTLIATANQGSEATYESGFVIDKFPISRPNLTFSTLTVSNMSPEDSSIYLCSVRDRVQETQYFGPGTRLLVL.

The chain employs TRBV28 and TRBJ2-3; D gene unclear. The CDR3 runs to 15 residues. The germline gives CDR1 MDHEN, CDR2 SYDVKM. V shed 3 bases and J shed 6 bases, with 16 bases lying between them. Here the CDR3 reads CASSLAEKASDTQYF. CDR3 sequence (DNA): TGTGCCAGCAGTTTGGCGGAGAAGGCTTCGGATACGCAGTATTTT.

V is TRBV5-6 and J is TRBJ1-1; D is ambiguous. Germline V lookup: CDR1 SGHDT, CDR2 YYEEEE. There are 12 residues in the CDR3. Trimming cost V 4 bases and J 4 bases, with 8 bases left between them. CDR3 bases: TGTGCCAGCAGCAGGGAGCGCACTGAAGCTTTCTTT. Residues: CASSRERTEAFF.

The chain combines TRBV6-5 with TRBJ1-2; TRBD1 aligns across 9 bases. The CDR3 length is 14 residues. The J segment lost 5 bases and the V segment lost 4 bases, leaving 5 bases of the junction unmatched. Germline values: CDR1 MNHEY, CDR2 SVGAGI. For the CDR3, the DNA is TGTGCCAGCAGTTCGACAGGGGGGAGTTATGGCTACACCTTC. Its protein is CASSSTGGSYGYTF.

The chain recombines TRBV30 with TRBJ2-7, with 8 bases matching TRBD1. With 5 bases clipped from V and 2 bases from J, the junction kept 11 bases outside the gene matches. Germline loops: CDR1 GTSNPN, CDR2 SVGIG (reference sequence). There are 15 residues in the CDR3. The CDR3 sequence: CAWSITGGSPYEQYF. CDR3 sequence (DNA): TGTGCCTGGTCAATCACAGGGGGTTCCCCCTACGAGCAGTACTTC.

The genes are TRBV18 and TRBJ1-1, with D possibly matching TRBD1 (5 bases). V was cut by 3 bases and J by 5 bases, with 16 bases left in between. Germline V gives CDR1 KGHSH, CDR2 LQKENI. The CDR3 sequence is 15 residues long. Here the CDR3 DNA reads TGTGCCAGCTCACCTTCCAGGGAAGTGGGGACTGAAGCTTTCTTT. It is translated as CASSPSREVGTEAFF.

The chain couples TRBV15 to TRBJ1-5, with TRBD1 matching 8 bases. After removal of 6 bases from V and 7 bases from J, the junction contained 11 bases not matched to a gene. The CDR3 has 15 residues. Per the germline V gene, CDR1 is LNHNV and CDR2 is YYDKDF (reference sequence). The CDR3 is CATREGQGFVQPQHF. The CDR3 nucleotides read TGTGCCACCAGGGAAGGACAGGGCTTTGTACAGCCCCAGCATTTT.

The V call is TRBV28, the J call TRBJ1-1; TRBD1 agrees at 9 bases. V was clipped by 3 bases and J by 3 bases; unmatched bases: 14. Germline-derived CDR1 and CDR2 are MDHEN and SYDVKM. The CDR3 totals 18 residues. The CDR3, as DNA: TGTGCCAGCAGTTTCCCTTTTGAGTTACAGGGGGCGGACACTGAAGCTTTCTTT. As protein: CASSFPFELQGADTEAFF. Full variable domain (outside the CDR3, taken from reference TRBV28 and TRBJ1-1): DVKVTQSSRYLVKRTGEKVFLECVQDMDHENMFWYRQDPGLGLRLIYFSYDVKMKEKGDIPEGYSVSREKKERFSLILESASTNQTSMYLCASSFPFELQGADTEAFFGQGTRLTVV.

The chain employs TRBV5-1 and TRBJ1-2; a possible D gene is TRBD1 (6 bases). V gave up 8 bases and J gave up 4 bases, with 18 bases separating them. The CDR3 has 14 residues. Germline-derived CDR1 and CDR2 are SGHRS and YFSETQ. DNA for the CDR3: TGCGCCAGTAACAGGGACCCAGAACTCTATGGCTACACCTTC. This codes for CASNRDPELYGYTF.

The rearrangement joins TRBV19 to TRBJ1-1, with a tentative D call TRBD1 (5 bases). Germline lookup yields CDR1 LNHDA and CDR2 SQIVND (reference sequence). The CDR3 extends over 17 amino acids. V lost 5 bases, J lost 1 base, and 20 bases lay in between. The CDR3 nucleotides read TGTGCCAGTAGTGTTGAATTGTACAGGCTCAAGAACACTGAAGCTTTCTTT. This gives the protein CASSVELYRLKNTEAFF.

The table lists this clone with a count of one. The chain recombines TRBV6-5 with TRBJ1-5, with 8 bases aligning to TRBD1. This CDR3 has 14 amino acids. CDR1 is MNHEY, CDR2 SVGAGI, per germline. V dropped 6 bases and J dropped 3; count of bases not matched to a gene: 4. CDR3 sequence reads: CASREDRANQPQHF. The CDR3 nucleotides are TGTGCCAGCAGGGAGGACAGGGCCAATCAGCCCCAGCATTTT.

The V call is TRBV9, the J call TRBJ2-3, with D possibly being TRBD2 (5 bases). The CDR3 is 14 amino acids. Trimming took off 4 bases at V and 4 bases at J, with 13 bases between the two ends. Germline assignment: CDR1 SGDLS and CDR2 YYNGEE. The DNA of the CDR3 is TGTGCCAGCAGCCCACACACTAGTTCAGATACGCAGTATTTT. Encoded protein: CASSPHTSSDTQYF.

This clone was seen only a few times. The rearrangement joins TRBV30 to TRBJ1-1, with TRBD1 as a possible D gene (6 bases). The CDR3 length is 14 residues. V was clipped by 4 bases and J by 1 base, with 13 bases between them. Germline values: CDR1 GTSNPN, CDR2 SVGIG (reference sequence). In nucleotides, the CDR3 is TGTGCCTGGACCCCCGGACAGCCGAACACTGAAGCTTTCTTT. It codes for CAWTPGQPNTEAFF.

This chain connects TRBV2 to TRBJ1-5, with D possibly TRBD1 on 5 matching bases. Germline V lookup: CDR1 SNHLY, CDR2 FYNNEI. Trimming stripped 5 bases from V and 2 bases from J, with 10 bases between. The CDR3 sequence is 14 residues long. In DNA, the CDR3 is TGTGCCAGCAGTCAGGGAGGTGGCAATCAGCCCCAGCATTTT. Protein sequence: CASSQGGGNQPQHF.

CDR3: CASSSSGALYEKLFF. CDR3 DNA: TGTGCCAGTAGTTCCTCGGGGGCGCTATATGAAAAACTGTTTTTT. The chain links TRBV19 to TRBJ1-4; D might be TRBD1 (6 bases). Looked up from germline, CDR1 is LNHDA and CDR2 is SQIVND (reference sequence). CDR3 length equals 15 residues. V was clipped by 5 bases and J by 6 bases, with 16 bases between them.

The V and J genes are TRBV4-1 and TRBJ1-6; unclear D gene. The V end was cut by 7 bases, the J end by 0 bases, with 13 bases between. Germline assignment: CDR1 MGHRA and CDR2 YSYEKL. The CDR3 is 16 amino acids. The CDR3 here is CASTTSSSSYNSPLHF. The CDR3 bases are TGCGCCAGCACCACTAGCAGCAGCTCCTATAATTCACCCCTCCACTTT.

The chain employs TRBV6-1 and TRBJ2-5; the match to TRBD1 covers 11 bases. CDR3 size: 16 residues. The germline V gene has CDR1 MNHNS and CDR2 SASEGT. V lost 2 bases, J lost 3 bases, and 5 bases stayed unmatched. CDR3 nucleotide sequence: TGTGCCAGCAGTGAAAAGGGGGGACAGGGGGAAGAGACCCAGTACTTC. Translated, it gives CASSEKGGQGEETQYF.

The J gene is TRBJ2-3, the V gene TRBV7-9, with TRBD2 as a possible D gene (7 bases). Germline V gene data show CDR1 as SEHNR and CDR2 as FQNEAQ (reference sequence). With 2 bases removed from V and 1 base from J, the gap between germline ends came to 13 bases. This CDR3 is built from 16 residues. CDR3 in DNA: TGTGCCAGCAGCTTATCGGGGGGCCGAGGCACAGATACGCAGTATTTT. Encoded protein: CASSLSGGRGTDTQYF.